A selection of T cell receptor beta chains follows, all from one sample in a study of blood T cell repertoires in COVID-19. Here immunoSEQ multiplex PCR was the method, and the copy in TCRdb shows in-frame clones only, minus some. The sample has approximately 70,000 clones; more than 70% are singletons. Sequencing was performed on peripheral blood. The receptors here all came from a woman aged 80 or over with active or convalescent COVID-19. Both conserved end residues are part of each CDR3. A D gene is named only where the DNA matches it firmly. Size is stated for part of the rows, as once, few or many counts, or as a class when the clone is expanded.

>NA|TRBJ2-1|TRBV11-3|NA
CASRRGSGEQFF
TGTGCCAGCAGAAGAGGGTCAGGTGAGCAGTTCTTC
>NA|TRBJ1-1|TRBV3-1/TRBV3-2|NA
CASSQDLTERNTEAFF
TGTGCCAGCAGCCAAGATCTGACAGAAAGGAACACTGAAGCTTTCTTT
>TRBD2|TRBJ2-7|TRBV7-2|NA
CASSLLTSGVEQYF
TGTGCCAGCAGCTTATTGACCAGCGGGGTCGAGCAGTACTTC
>NA|TRBJ2-7|TRBV6-2/TRBV6-3|few
CASSYSGPPGSYEQYF
TGTGCCAGCAGTTATTCAGGGCCACCAGGCTCCTACGAGCAGTACTTC
>TRBD1|TRBJ1-2|TRBV6-5|NA
CASRLPGGYGYTF
TGTGCCAGCAGACTCCCAGGGGGCTATGGCTACACCTTC
>NA|TRBJ1-1|TRBV24-1|NA
CATSDRTGGEAFF
TGTGCCACCAGTGACCGCACCGGGGGTGAAGCTTTCTTT
>TRBD1|TRBJ1-2|TRBV29-1|NA
CSVDDIIDRGPYGYTF
TGCAGCGTTGACGACATAATTGACAGGGGTCCCTATGGCTACACCTTC
>NA|TRBJ1-1|TRBV5-1|NA
CASSLGVAANTEAFF
TGCGCCAGCAGCTTGGGGGTGGCGGCAAACACTGAAGCTTTCTTT
>NA|TRBJ2-3|TRBV7-6|NA
CASRITGTLEDTQYF
TGTGCCAGCAGAATAACCGGGACTCTAGAAGATACGCAGTATTTT
>TRBD2|TRBJ2-3|TRBV4-2|NA
CASSQSSGGAIDTQYF
TGTGCCAGCAGCCAATCCAGCGGGGGGGCCATAGATACGCAGTATTTT
>TRBD1|TRBJ2-2|TRBV24-1|NA
CATSDRDRGGTGELFF
TGTGCCACCAGTGATCGCGACAGGGGAGGCACCGGGGAGCTGTTTTTT
>NA|TRBJ2-2|TRBV5-1|NA
CASSLDGRGYTGELFF
TGCGCCAGCAGCTTGGATGGCCGGGGTTACACCGGGGAGCTGTTTTTT
>TRBD1|TRBJ1-2|TRBV3-1/TRBV3-2|NA
CASSQNRGEISYTF
TGTGCCAGCAGCCAAAACAGGGGGGAGATAAGCTACACCTTC
>NA|TRBJ1-6|TRBV7-9|NA
CASSWYGGLDSPLHF
TGTGCCAGCAGCTGGTACGGCGGCCTTGATTCACCCCTCCACTTT
>NA|TRBJ2-7|TRBV11-1|NA
CATSGSYEQYF
TGTGCCACCTCAGGGTCCTACGAGCAGTACTTC
>NA|TRBJ2-5|TRBV19|NA
CASSPGETQYF
TGTGCCAGTAGTCCCGGGGAGACCCAGTACTTC
>TRBD2|TRBJ2-7|TRBV7-2|NA
CASSFRTSGGAIREQYF
TGTGCCAGCAGCTTCAGGACTAGCGGGGGGGCCATTCGCGAGCAGTACTTC
>NA|TRBJ2-2|TRBV19|NA
CASSIAVNRVSTGELFF
TGTGCCAGTAGTATCGCGGTAAACAGGGTTTCCACCGGGGAGCTGTTTTTT
>NA|TRBJ2-3|TRBV4-3|NA
CASSQDGTDTQYF
TGCGCCAGCAGCCAAGACGGCACAGATACGCAGTATTTT